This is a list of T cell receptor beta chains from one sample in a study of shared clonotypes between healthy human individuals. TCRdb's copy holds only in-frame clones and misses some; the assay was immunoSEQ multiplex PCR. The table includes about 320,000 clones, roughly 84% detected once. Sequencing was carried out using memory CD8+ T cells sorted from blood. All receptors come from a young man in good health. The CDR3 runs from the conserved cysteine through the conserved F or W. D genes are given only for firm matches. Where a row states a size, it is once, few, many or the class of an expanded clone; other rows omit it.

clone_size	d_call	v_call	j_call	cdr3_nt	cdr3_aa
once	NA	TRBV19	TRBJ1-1	TGTGCCAGTAGTATTGGAGTGGAGGCTTTCTTT	CASSIGVEAFF
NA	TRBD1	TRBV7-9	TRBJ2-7	TGTGCCAGCAGCTTTTTGGGACAGTCCTACGAGCAGTACTTC	CASSFLGQSYEQYF
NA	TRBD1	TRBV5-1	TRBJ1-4	TGCGCCAGCAGCCTTGAACCAGTACAGGGGGGAAATGAAAAACTGTTTTTT	CASSLEPVQGGNEKLFF
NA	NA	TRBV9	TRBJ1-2	TGTGCCAGCAGCGACACCAGGGGCGGGGACTACACCTTC	CASSDTRGGDYTF
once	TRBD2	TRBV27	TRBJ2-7	TGTGCCAGCACCCTGACTAGCGGCTACGAGCAGTACTTC	CASTLTSGYEQYF
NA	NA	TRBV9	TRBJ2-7	TGTGCCAGCAGCTCGCGACTGGACGAGCAGTACTTC	CASSSRLDEQYF
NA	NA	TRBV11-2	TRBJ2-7	TGTGCCAGCAGAGCAGTCTACGAGCAGTACTTC	CASRAVYEQYF
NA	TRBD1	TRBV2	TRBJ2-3	TGTGCCAGCAGTGAATGGGACAGGGGCACAGATACGCAGTATTTT	CASSEWDRGTDTQYF
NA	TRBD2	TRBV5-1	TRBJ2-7	TGCGCCAGCAGCGGGGCTAGGAGCGGGAGGATAAACGAGCAGTACTTC	CASSGARSGRINEQYF
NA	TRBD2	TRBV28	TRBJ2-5	TGTGCCAGCAGTTTTAGCGGGGGGCCGGGGACCCAGTACTTC	CASSFSGGPGTQYF
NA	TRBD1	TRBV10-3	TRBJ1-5	TGTGCCATCCAAAAAGACAGGGTGCTCAATCAGCCCCAGCATTTT	CAIQKDRVLNQPQHF
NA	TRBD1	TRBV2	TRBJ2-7	TGTGCCAGCAGGGCCGGGACAGGGCAAACCTACGAGCAGTACTTC	CASRAGTGQTYEQYF
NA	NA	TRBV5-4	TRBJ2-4	TGTGCCAGCAGCCGCCTCCCCGGGACACCTAAAAACATTCAGTACTTC	CASSRLPGTPKNIQYF
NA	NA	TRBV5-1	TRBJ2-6	TGCGCCAGCAGCTTGGGTGACAGCTCTGGGGCCAACGTCCTGACTTTC	CASSLGDSSGANVLTF
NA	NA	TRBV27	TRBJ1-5	TGTGCCAGCAGTTTATCTGGCGGTATCAATCAGCCCCAGCATTTT	CASSLSGGINQPQHF
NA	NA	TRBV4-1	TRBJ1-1	TGCGCCAGCAGCCAAGATGGGGTGCGTGAAGCTTTCTTT	CASSQDGVREAFF
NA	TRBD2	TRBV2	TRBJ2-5	TGTGCCAGCAGTCATCATATTAGCGGGAGTTACCAAGAGACCCAGTACTTC	CASSHHISGSYQETQYF
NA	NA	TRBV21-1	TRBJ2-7	TGTGCCAGCAGCCTCGCTAGCGGAAGCTCCTACGAGCAGTACTTC	CASSLASGSSYEQYF
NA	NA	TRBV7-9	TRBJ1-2	TGTGCCAGCAGCTTAGTACAGGCCGGCTACACCTTC	CASSLVQAGYTF
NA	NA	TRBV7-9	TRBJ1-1	TGTGCCAGCAGCTTAGGTACGTGGAACACTGAAGCTTTCTTT	CASSLGTWNTEAFF
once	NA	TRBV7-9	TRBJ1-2	TGTGCCAGCAGCCCTACCCCCGGGAACTATGGCTACACCTTC	CASSPTPGNYGYTF
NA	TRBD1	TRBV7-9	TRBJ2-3	TGTGCCAGCAGCTCCCCTCCTATTGTTAGACAGGGAAAAAAAGATACGCAGTATTTT	CASSSPPIVRQGKKDTQYF
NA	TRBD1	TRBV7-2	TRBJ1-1	TGTGCCAGCAGCTTATCGGGACAGTTGAACACTGAAGCTTTCTTT	CASSLSGQLNTEAFF
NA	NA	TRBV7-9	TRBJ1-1	TGTGCCAGCAGCACCCAGGGTTATGGGCGCGCTGAAGCTTTCTTT	CASSTQGYGRAEAFF
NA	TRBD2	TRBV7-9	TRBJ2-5	TGTGCCAGCAAACTAAGCGGGGAAGAGACCCAGTACTTC	CASKLSGEETQYF
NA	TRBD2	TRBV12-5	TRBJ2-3	TGTGCTAGTGGTTTGCTAGCGGGAGGGAACACAGATACGCAGTATTTT	CASGLLAGGNTDTQYF
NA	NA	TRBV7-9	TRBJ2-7	TGTGCCAGCAGCTTAGCGGGCAGGGCGTTGATTTACGAGCAGTACTTC	CASSLAGRALIYEQYF
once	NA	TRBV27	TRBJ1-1	TGTGCCAGCAGTTTGAAGGGGAACACTGAAGCTTTCTTT	CASSLKGNTEAFF
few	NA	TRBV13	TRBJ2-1	TGTGCCAGCAGCCCCAGTGGGGGGTACAATGAGCAGTTCTTC	CASSPSGGYNEQFF